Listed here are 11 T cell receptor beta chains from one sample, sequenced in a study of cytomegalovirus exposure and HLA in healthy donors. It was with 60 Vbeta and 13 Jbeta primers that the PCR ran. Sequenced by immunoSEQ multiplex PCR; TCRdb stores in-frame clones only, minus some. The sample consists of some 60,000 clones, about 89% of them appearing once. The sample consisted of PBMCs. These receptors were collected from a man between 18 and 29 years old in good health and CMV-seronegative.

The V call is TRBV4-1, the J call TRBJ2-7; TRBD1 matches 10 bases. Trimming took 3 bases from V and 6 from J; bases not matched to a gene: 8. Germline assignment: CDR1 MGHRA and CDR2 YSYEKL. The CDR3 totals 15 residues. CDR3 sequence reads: CASSQAGTGASEQYF. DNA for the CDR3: TGCGCCAGCAGCCAGGCCGGGACAGGGGCTTCCGAGCAGTACTTC.

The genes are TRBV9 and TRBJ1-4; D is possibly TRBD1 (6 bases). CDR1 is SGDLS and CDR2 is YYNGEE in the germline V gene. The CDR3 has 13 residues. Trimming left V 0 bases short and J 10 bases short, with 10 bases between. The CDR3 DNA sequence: TGTGCCAGCAGCGTAGAGGGGGTGGGAAAACTGTTTTTT. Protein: CASSVEGVGKLFF. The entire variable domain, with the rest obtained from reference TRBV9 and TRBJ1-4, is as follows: DSGVTQTPKHLITATGQRVTLRCSPRSGDLSVYWYQQSLDQGLQFLIQYYNGEERAKGNILERFSAQQFPDLHSELNLSSLELGDSALYFCASSVEGVGKLFFGSGTQLSVL.

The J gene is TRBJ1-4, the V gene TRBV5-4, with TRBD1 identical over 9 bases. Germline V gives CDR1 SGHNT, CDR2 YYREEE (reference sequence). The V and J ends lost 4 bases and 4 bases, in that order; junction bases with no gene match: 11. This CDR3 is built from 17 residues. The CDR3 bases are TGTGCCAGCAGCCCTATACAGGGGGCAGAGGGTAATGAAAAACTGTTTTTT. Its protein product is CASSPIQGAEGNEKLFF. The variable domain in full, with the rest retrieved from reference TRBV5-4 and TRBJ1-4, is ETGVTQSPTHLIKTRGQQVTLRCSSQSGHNTVSWYQQALGQGPQFIFQYYREEENGRGNFPPRFSGLQFPNYSSELNVNALELDDSALYLCASSPIQGAEGNEKLFFGSGTQLSVL.

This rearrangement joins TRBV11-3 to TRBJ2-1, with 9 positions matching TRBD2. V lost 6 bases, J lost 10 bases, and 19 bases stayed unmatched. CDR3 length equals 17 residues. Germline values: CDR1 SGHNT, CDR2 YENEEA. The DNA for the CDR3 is TGTGCCAGCAGTGGGGTAGCGGGGGCCTCTAGGATTGGCGAGCAGTTCTTC. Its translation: CASSGVAGASRIGEQFF.

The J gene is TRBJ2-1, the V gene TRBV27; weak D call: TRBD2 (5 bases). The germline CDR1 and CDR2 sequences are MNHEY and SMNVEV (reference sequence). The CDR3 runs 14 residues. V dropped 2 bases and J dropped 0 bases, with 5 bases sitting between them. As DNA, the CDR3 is TGTGCCAGCAGTTTAGGGAGCTCCTACAATGAGCAGTTCTTC. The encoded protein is CASSLGSSYNEQFF.

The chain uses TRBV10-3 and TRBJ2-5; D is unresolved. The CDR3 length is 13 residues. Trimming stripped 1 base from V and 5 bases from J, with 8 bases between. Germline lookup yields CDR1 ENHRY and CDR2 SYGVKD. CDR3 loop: CAISEFKQETQYF. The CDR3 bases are TGTGCCATCAGTGAGTTTAAACAGGAGACCCAGTACTTC.

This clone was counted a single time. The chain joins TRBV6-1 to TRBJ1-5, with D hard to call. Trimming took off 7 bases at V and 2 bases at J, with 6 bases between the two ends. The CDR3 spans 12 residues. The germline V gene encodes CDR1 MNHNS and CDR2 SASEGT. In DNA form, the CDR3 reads TGTGCCAGCACACGGGGCAATCAGCCCCAGCATTTT. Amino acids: CASTRGNQPQHF.

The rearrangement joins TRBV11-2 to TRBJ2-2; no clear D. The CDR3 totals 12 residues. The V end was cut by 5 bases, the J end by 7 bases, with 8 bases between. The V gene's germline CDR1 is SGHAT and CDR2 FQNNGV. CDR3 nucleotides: TGTGCCAGCAGCGCTTCTAGCGGGGAGCTGTTTTTT. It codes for CASSASSGELFF. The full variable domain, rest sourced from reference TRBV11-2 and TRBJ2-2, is EAGVAQSPRYKIIEKRQSVAFWCNPISGHATLYWYQQILGQGPKLLIQFQNNGVVDDSQLPKDRFSAERLKGVDSTLKIQPAKLEDSAVYLCASSASSGELFFGEGSRLTVL.

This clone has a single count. This CDR3 reads CSVEGRQNEQFF. CDR3 sequence (DNA): TGCAGCGTTGAGGGCAGACAAAATGAGCAGTTCTTC. The gene calls are TRBV29-1 and TRBJ2-1; D gene uncertain. The germline gives CDR1 SQVTM, CDR2 ANQGSEA. This CDR3 has 12 amino acids. V was shortened by 3 bases and J by 7 bases, with 10 bases between the two germline ends.

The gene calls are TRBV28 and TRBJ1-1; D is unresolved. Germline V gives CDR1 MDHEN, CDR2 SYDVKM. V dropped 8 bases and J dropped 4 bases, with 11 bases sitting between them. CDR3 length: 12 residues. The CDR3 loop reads CASYGEITEAFF. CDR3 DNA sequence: TGTGCCAGCTACGGAGAGATCACTGAAGCTTTCTTT.

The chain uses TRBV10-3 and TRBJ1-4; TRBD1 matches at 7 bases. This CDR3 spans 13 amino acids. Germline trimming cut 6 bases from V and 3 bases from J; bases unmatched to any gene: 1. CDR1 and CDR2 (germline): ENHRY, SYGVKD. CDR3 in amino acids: CAIRQGSNEKLFF. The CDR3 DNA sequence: TGTGCCATCAGACAGGGGTCTAATGAAAAACTGTTTTTT.